The rows below give T cell receptor beta chains drawn from one sample of a study of vaccination effects on CD4 cells after COVID-19. These receptors' targets are unknown. The table came from immunoSEQ multiplex PCR; TCRdb's copy has only in-frame clones and leaves some out. The table records more than 45,000 clones, about 80% of them present only once. Sequencing was performed on CD4+ T cells from PBMCs cultured without peptide, taken before COVID-19 vaccination. Receptors originate from a human donor who had a prior SARS-CoV-2 infection. The CDR3 runs from the conserved cysteine through the conserved F or W. D genes are given only for firm matches. The size of a clone is reported for some rows only, either as once, few or many, or as a class for expanded clones.

cdr3_length: 18; v_call: TRBV11-3; d_call: TRBD2; clone_size: NA; j_call: TRBJ2-5; cdr3_nt: TGTGCCAGCAGCTTAGTTGCGGGACTAGCTGGGCCGCGAGAGACCCAGTACTTC; cdr3_aa: CASSLVAGLAGPRETQYF
cdr3_length: 13; v_call: TRBV14; d_call: NA; clone_size: NA; j_call: TRBJ2-3; cdr3_nt: TGTGCCAGCAGCCAAGTTCTCCCAGATACGCAGTATTTT; cdr3_aa: CASSQVLPDTQYF
cdr3_length: 16; v_call: TRBV7-9; d_call: NA; clone_size: NA; j_call: TRBJ2-2; cdr3_nt: TGTGCCAGCAGCGGTCCGACAGCTACGGGCACCGGGGAGCTGTTTTTT; cdr3_aa: CASSGPTATGTGELFF
cdr3_length: 13; v_call: TRBV7-9; d_call: NA; clone_size: NA; j_call: TRBJ2-7; cdr3_nt: TGTGCCAGCAGCTCCCAGGGCGCGGGAGAGCAGTACTTC; cdr3_aa: CASSSQGAGEQYF
cdr3_length: 16; v_call: TRBV4-2; d_call: NA; clone_size: NA; j_call: TRBJ2-4; cdr3_nt: TGTGCCAGCAGCCAAGTATATGGACACAACGAAAACATTCAGTACTTC; cdr3_aa: CASSQVYGHNENIQYF
cdr3_length: 15; v_call: TRBV4-3; d_call: TRBD1; clone_size: NA; j_call: TRBJ1-5; cdr3_nt: TGCGCCAGCAGCCATAGACAGGGGGCCAATCAGCCCCAGCATTTT; cdr3_aa: CASSHRQGANQPQHF
cdr3_length: 13; v_call: TRBV9; d_call: NA; clone_size: NA; j_call: TRBJ2-3; cdr3_nt: TGTGCCAGCAGGGGGATTAGCACAGATACGCAGTATTTT; cdr3_aa: CASRGISTDTQYF
cdr3_length: 16; v_call: TRBV15; d_call: TRBD2; clone_size: NA; j_call: TRBJ2-1; cdr3_nt: TGTGCCACCAGCAGGGCGACTAGCGCTTCCTACAATGAGCAGTTCTTC; cdr3_aa: CATSRATSASYNEQFF
cdr3_length: 15; v_call: TRBV18; d_call: TRBD1; clone_size: once; j_call: TRBJ2-7; cdr3_nt: TGTGCCAGCTCACCGGGGACAGGTCCGCCCTACGAGCAGTACTTC; cdr3_aa: CASSPGTGPPYEQYF
cdr3_length: 16; v_call: TRBV10-3; d_call: TRBD1; clone_size: NA; j_call: TRBJ1-2; cdr3_nt: TGTGCCATCAGTAGGAAACCGACAGGGGCGAACTATGGCTACACCTTC; cdr3_aa: CAISRKPTGANYGYTF
cdr3_length: 14; v_call: TRBV19; d_call: NA; clone_size: few; j_call: TRBJ1-2; cdr3_nt: TGTGCCAGTAGTATAAAGGACTGGGGAGGTGGCTACACCTTC; cdr3_aa: CASSIKDWGGGYTF
cdr3_length: 13; v_call: TRBV18; d_call: NA; clone_size: NA; j_call: TRBJ2-1; cdr3_nt: TGTGCCAGCTCTCAATCGCGAACAAATGAGCAGTTCTTC; cdr3_aa: CASSQSRTNEQFF
cdr3_length: 15; v_call: TRBV7-3; d_call: TRBD2; clone_size: NA; j_call: TRBJ2-1; cdr3_nt: TGTGCCAGCAGCATTGGACTAGCGGCTGGTAATGAGCAGTTCTTC; cdr3_aa: CASSIGLAAGNEQFF
cdr3_length: 15; v_call: TRBV7-8; d_call: NA; clone_size: NA; j_call: TRBJ2-7; cdr3_nt: TGTGCCAGCAGCTTCGGGACACGGGGTTCCTACGAGCAGTACTTC; cdr3_aa: CASSFGTRGSYEQYF
cdr3_length: 11; v_call: TRBV6-6; d_call: NA; clone_size: NA; j_call: TRBJ2-5; cdr3_nt: TGTGCCAGTGGTACCCAAGAGACCCAGTACTTC; cdr3_aa: CASGTQETQYF
cdr3_length: 12; v_call: TRBV19; d_call: NA; clone_size: NA; j_call: TRBJ2-1; cdr3_nt: TGTGCCAGTAGTGTCTCCTACAATGAGCAGTTCTTC; cdr3_aa: CASSVSYNEQFF
cdr3_length: 12; v_call: TRBV7-2; d_call: NA; clone_size: NA; j_call: TRBJ1-5; cdr3_nt: TGTGCCAGCAGCATTTACAATCAGCCCCAGCATTTT; cdr3_aa: CASSIYNQPQHF
cdr3_length: 12; v_call: TRBV3-1/TRBV3-2; d_call: TRBD2; clone_size: NA; j_call: TRBJ2-4; cdr3_nt: TGTGCCAGCAGCCTAGGCCCGGGACTAGAGTACTTC; cdr3_aa: CASSLGPGLEYF
cdr3_length: 15; v_call: TRBV2; d_call: TRBD2; clone_size: NA; j_call: TRBJ2-5; cdr3_nt: TGTGCCAGCAGTGCCCTAGCGGGAGTGGGAGAGACCCAGTACTTC; cdr3_aa: CASSALAGVGETQYF
cdr3_length: 16; v_call: TRBV15; d_call: NA; clone_size: NA; j_call: TRBJ1-1; cdr3_nt: TGTGCCACCAGCAGAGATCTCAGACCGCCCGGAACTGAAGCTTTCTTT; cdr3_aa: CATSRDLRPPGTEAFF
cdr3_length: 14; v_call: TRBV20-1; d_call: TRBD1; clone_size: once; j_call: TRBJ1-2; cdr3_nt: TGCAGTGCTAGTTGGGCAGGGGGGGACTATGGCTACACCTTC; cdr3_aa: CSASWAGGDYGYTF
cdr3_length: 14; v_call: TRBV30; d_call: TRBD1; clone_size: NA; j_call: TRBJ1-6; cdr3_nt: TGTGCCTGGAGGCTGGCAGGGGGGAATTCACCCCTCCACTTT; cdr3_aa: CAWRLAGGNSPLHF
cdr3_length: 14; v_call: TRBV7-3; d_call: TRBD2; clone_size: NA; j_call: TRBJ2-5; cdr3_nt: TGTGCCAGCAGCTTTGGCGGGAGAGGAGAGACCCAGTACTTC; cdr3_aa: CASSFGGRGETQYF
cdr3_length: 14; v_call: TRBV11-3; d_call: NA; clone_size: NA; j_call: TRBJ2-5; cdr3_nt: TGTGCCAGCTCCCTTTTACGAGACCAAGAGACCCAGTACTTC; cdr3_aa: CASSLLRDQETQYF
cdr3_length: 15; v_call: TRBV19; d_call: TRBD2; clone_size: few; j_call: TRBJ2-1; cdr3_nt: TGTGCCAGTAGTAGCGGGAGGGCCGAGTGGAATGAGCAGTTCTTC; cdr3_aa: CASSSGRAEWNEQFF
cdr3_length: 16; v_call: TRBV2; d_call: TRBD2; clone_size: NA; j_call: TRBJ2-7; cdr3_nt: TGTGCCAGCAGTGAAGCGGGCAGCGGGGTTACCTACGAGCAGTACTTC; cdr3_aa: CASSEAGSGVTYEQYF
cdr3_length: 15; v_call: TRBV5-6; d_call: TRBD1; clone_size: NA; j_call: TRBJ1-6; cdr3_nt: TGTGCCAGCATATATCGGGACAGTGGAGGGGAGCCCCTCCACTTT; cdr3_aa: CASIYRDSGGEPLHF
cdr3_length: 15; v_call: TRBV4-2; d_call: NA; clone_size: NA; j_call: TRBJ2-2; cdr3_nt: TGTGCCAGCAGCCAGCATCCGTCGAACACCGGGGAGCTGTTTTTT; cdr3_aa: CASSQHPSNTGELFF
cdr3_length: 14; v_call: TRBV15; d_call: NA; clone_size: NA; j_call: TRBJ1-1; cdr3_nt: TGTGCCACCAGCAGAGAATGGAGGGACACTGAAGCTTTCTTT; cdr3_aa: CATSREWRDTEAFF
cdr3_length: 16; v_call: TRBV5-5; d_call: TRBD2; clone_size: NA; j_call: TRBJ2-2; cdr3_nt: TGTGCCAGCAGTACTTCCGGGGGGATGAACACCGGGGAGCTGTTTTTT; cdr3_aa: CASSTSGGMNTGELFF
cdr3_length: 15; v_call: TRBV18; d_call: TRBD1; clone_size: NA; j_call: TRBJ1-3; cdr3_nt: TGTGCCAGCTCACCCGGGACAGGGGGAAGAAACACCATATATTTT; cdr3_aa: CASSPGTGGRNTIYF
cdr3_length: 15; v_call: TRBV3-1/TRBV3-2; d_call: TRBD2; clone_size: NA; j_call: TRBJ2-7; cdr3_nt: TGTGCCAGCAGCCAATTTTCGGGGGGGTTCTACGAGCAGTACTTC; cdr3_aa: CASSQFSGGFYEQYF
cdr3_length: 13; v_call: TRBV2; d_call: NA; clone_size: NA; j_call: TRBJ1-1; cdr3_nt: TGTGCCAGCAACGAATTTGTGGACACTGAAGCTTTCTTT; cdr3_aa: CASNEFVDTEAFF
cdr3_length: 13; v_call: TRBV5-1; d_call: TRBD1; clone_size: NA; j_call: TRBJ2-7; cdr3_nt: TGCGCCAGCAGCTTTGGACAGGGAGGCGAGCAGTACTTC; cdr3_aa: CASSFGQGGEQYF
cdr3_length: 16; v_call: TRBV5-6; d_call: TRBD2; clone_size: NA; j_call: TRBJ2-3; cdr3_nt: TGTGCCAGCAGCTTGGTTTCGCTAGCGGGGACAGATACGCAGTATTTT; cdr3_aa: CASSLVSLAGTDTQYF
cdr3_length: 17; v_call: TRBV15; d_call: TRBD2; clone_size: NA; j_call: TRBJ2-1; cdr3_nt: TGTGCCACCAGCAGAGGTCTACTAGCGGGGGGTCCCAATGAGCAGTTCTTC; cdr3_aa: CATSRGLLAGGPNEQFF
cdr3_length: 14; v_call: TRBV18; d_call: NA; clone_size: NA; j_call: TRBJ2-7; cdr3_nt: TGTGCCAGCTCACCGACCCCTGAGGGCTACGAGCAGTACTTC; cdr3_aa: CASSPTPEGYEQYF
cdr3_length: 15; v_call: TRBV9; d_call: TRBD1; clone_size: few; j_call: TRBJ1-5; cdr3_nt: TGTGCCAGCAGCGGACAAGGGACAGCTAATCAGCCCCAGCATTTT; cdr3_aa: CASSGQGTANQPQHF
cdr3_length: 17; v_call: TRBV4-2; d_call: NA; clone_size: NA; j_call: TRBJ2-7; cdr3_nt: TGTGCCAGCAGCCAAGGTTTCTGGGACACCGCCTCCTACGAGCAGTACTTC; cdr3_aa: CASSQGFWDTASYEQYF
cdr3_length: 15; v_call: TRBV5-6; d_call: TRBD1; clone_size: NA; j_call: TRBJ2-7; cdr3_nt: TGTGCCAGCAGCTCCCCAGGGACAGGGGGCTACGAGCAGTACTTC; cdr3_aa: CASSSPGTGGYEQYF
cdr3_length: 15; v_call: TRBV2; d_call: NA; clone_size: once; j_call: TRBJ2-7; cdr3_nt: TGTGCCAGCAGTGAGCAAGTACAGGCTGACTACGAGCAGTACTTC; cdr3_aa: CASSEQVQADYEQYF
cdr3_length: 16; v_call: TRBV5-1; d_call: TRBD1; clone_size: NA; j_call: TRBJ2-2; cdr3_nt: TGCGCCAGCAGCTTGCTACCGGGACAGGACACCGGGGAGCTGTTTTTT; cdr3_aa: CASSLLPGQDTGELFF